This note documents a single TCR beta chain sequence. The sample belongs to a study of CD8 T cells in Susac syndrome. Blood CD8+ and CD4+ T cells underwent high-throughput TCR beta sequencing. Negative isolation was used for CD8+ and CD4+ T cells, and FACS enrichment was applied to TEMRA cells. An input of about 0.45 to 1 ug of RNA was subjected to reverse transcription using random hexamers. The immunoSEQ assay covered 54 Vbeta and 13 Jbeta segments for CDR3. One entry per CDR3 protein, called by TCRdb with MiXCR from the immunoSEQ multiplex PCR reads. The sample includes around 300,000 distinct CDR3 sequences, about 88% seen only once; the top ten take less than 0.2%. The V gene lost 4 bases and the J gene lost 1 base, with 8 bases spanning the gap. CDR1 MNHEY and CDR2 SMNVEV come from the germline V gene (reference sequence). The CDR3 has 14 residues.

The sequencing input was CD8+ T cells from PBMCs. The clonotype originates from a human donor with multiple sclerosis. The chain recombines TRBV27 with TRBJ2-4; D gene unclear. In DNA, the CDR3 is TGTGCCAGCAGTTCCTCTCTGGCCAAAAACATTCAGTACTTC. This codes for CASSSSLAKNIQYF.